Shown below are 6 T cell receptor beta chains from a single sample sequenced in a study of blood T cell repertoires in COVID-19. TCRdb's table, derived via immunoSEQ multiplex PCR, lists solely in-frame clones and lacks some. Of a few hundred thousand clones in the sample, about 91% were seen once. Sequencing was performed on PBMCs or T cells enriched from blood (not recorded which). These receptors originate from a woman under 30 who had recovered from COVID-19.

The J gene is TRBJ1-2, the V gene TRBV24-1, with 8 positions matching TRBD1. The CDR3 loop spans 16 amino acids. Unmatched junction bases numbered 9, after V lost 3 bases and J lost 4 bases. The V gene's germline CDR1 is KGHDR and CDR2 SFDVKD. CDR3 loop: CATSDRGQGGGYGYTF. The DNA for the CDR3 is TGTGCCACCAGTGATCGAGGACAGGGAGGTGGCTATGGCTACACCTTC.

CDR3: CASSTRTGGTDTQYF. Here the CDR3 DNA reads TGCGCCAGCAGCACCAGGACAGGGGGCACAGATACGCAGTATTTT. J is TRBJ2-3 and V is TRBV5-1; 9 bases agree with TRBD1. Trimming took 4 bases from V and 1 from J; bases not matched to a gene: 4. CDR1 is SGHRS, CDR2 YFSETQ, per germline. CDR3 length: 15 residues.

The CDR3 nucleotides are TGTGCCAGCAGCTTGGTACTAGCGGTCTACGAGCAGTACTTC. Protein sequence: CASSLVLAVYEQYF. V is TRBV5-6 and J is TRBJ2-7; TRBD2 matches at 8 bases. Germline-derived CDR1 and CDR2 are SGHDT and YYEEEE. The CDR3 totals 14 residues. With V trimmed by 0 bases and J by 3 bases, 2 bases remained unmatched.

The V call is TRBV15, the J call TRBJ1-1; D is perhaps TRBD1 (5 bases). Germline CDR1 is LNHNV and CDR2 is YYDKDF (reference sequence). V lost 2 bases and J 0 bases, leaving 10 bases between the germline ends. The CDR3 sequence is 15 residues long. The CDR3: CATSRQGFVNTEAFF. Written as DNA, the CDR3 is TGTGCCACCAGCAGACAGGGCTTCGTGAACACTGAAGCTTTCTTT.

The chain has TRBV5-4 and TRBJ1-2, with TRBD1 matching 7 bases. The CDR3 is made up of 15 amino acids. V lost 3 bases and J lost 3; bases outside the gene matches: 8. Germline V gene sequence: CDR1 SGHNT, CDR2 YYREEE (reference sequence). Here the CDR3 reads CASSSTGKGDYGYTF. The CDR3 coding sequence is TGTGCCAGCAGCTCGACAGGGAAAGGGGACTATGGCTACACCTTC.

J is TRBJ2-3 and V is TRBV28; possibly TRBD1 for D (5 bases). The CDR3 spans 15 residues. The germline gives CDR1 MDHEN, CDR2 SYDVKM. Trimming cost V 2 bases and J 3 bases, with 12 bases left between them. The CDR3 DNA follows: TGTGCCAGCAGTTTACCAAGCCGACAGACAGATACGCAGTATTTT. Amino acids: CASSLPSRQTDTQYF. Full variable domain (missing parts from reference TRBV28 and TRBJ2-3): DVKVTQSSRYLVKRTGEKVFLECVQDMDHENMFWYRQDPGLGLRLIYFSYDVKMKEKGDIPEGYSVSREKKERFSLILESASTNQTSMYLCASSLPSRQTDTQYFGPGTRLTVL.